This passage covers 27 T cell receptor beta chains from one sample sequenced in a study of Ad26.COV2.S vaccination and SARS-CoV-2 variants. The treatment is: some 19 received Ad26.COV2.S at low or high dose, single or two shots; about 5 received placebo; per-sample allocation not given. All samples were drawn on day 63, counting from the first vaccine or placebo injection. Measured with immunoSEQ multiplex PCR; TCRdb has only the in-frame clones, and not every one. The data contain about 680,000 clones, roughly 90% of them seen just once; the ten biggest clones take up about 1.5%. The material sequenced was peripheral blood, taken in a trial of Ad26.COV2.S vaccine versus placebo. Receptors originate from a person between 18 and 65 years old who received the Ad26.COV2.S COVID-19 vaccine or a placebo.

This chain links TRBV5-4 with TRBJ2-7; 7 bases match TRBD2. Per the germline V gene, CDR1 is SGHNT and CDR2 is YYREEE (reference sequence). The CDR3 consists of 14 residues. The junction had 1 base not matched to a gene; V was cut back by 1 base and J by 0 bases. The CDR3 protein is CASSLTSDSYEQYF. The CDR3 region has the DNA TGTGCCAGCAGCTTGACTAGCGACTCCTACGAGCAGTACTTC. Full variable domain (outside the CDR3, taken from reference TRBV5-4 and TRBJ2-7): ETGVTQSPTHLIKTRGQQVTLRCSSQSGHNTVSWYQQALGQGPQFIFQYYREEENGRGNFPPRFSGLQFPNYSSELNVNALELDDSALYLCASSLTSDSYEQYFGPGTRLTVT.

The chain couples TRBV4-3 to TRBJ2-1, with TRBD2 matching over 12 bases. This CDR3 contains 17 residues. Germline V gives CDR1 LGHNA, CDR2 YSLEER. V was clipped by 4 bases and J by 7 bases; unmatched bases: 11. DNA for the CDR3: TGCGCCAGCAGCCTCTCTTCGGGGCTAGCGGGGGGGAATGAGCAGTTCTTC. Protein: CASSLSSGLAGGNEQFF.

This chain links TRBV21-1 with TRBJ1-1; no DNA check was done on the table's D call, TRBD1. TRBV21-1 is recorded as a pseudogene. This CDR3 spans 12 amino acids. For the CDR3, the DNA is TGTGCCAGCAGGATCGGACAGGGGGACGCTTTCTTT. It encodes CASRIGQGDAFF.

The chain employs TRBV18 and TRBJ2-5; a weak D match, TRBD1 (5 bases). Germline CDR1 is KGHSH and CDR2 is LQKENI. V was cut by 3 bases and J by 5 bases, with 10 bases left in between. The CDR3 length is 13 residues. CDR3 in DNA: TGTGCCAGCTCACCTCCAGGGATGGAGACCCAGTACTTC. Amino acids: CASSPPGMETQYF.

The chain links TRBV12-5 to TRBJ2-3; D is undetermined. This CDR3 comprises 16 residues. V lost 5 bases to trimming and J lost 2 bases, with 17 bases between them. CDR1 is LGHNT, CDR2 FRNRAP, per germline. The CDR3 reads CASGPPRTRLTDTQYF. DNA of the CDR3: TGTGCTAGTGGTCCCCCCCGGACCCGTCTCACAGATACGCAGTATTTT.

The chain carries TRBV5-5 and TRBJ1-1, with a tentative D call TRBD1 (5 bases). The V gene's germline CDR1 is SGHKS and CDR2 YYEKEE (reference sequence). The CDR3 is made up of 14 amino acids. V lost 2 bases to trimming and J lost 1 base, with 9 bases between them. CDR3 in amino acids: CASSFWQGNTEAFF. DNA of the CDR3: TGTGCCAGCAGCTTTTGGCAGGGGAACACTGAAGCTTTCTTT.

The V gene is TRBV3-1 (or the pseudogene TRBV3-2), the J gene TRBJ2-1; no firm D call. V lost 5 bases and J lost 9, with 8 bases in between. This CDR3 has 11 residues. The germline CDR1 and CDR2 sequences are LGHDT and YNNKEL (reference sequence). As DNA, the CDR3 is TGTGCCAGCAGCTACCAGAGTGAGCAGTTCTTC. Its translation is CASSYQSEQFF.

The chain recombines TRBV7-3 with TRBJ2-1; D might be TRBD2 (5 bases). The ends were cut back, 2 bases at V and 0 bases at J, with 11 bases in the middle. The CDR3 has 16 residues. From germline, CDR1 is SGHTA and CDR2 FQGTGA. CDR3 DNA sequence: TGTGCCAGCAGCTTACGCCCGAGCGGCTCCTACAATGAGCAGTTCTTC. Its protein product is CASSLRPSGSYNEQFF.

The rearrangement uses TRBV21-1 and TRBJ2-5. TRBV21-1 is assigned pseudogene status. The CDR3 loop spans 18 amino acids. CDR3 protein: CASSKAPRILSLQETQYF. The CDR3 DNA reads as TGTGCCAGCAGCAAAGCGCCTCGAATTCTGTCGCTCCAAGAGACCCAGTACTTC.

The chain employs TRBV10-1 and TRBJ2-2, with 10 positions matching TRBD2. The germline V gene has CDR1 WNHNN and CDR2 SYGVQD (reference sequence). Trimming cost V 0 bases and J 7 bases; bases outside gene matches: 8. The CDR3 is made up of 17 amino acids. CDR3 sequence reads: CASSESRTSGVGGELFF. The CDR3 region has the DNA TGCGCCAGCAGTGAGTCCCGCACTAGCGGGGTTGGCGGGGAGCTGTTTTTT.

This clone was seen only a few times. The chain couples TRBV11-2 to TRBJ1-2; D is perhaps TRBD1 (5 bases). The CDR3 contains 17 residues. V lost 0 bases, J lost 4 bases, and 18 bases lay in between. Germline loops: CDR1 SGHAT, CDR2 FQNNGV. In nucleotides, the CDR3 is TGTGCCAGCAGCTTAGATTCGGCCGGAAGGGGTTCCTATGGCTACACCTTC. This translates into CASSLDSAGRGSYGYTF.

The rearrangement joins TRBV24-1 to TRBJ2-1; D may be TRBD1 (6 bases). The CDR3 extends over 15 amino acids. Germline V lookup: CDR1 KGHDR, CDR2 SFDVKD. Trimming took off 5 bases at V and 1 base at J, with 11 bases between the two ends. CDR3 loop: CATSGGPESYNEQFF. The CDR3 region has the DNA TGTGCCACCAGTGGGGGGCCTGAGTCCTACAATGAGCAGTTCTTC.

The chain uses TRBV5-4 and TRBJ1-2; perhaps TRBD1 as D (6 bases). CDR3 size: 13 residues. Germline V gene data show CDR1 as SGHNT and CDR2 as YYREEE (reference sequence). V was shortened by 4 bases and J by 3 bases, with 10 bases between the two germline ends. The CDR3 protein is CASSIRTDYGYTF. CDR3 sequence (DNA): TGTGCCAGCAGCATCAGGACAGACTATGGCTACACCTTC.

CDR3 amino acids: CASNRGGTGELFF. The CDR3 bases are TGTGCCAGCAACAGGGGAGGCACCGGGGAGCTGTTTTTT. V gene TRBV6-5 combines with J gene TRBJ2-2; D possibly corresponds to TRBD1 (7 bases). Germline CDR1 is MNHEY and CDR2 is SVGAGI. The CDR3 contains 13 residues. V gave up 7 bases and J gave up 4 bases, with 10 bases separating them.

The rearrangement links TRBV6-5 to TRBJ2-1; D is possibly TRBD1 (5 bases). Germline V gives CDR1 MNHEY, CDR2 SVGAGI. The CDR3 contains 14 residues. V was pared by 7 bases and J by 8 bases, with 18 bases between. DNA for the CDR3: TGTGCCAGCAACGACAGAAACGGGCGTTATGAGCAGTTCTTC. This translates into CASNDRNGRYEQFF.

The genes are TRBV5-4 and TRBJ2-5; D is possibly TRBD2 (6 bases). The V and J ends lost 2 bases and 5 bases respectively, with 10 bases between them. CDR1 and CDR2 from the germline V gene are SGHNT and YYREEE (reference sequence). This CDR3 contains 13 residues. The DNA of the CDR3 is TGTGCCAGCAGCTTTGGGGGGTCGGAGACCCAGTACTTC. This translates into CASSFGGSETQYF.

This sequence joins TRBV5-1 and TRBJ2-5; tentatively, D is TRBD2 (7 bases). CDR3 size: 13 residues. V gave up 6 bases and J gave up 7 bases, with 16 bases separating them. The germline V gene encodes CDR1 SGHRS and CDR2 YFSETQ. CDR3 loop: CASMQGGGRTQYF. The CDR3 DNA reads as TGCGCCAGCATGCAGGGAGGGGGTAGGACCCAGTACTTC.

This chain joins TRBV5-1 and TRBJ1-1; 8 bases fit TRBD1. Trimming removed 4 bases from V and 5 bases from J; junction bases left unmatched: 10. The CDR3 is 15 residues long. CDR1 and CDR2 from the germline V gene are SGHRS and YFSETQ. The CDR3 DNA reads TGCGCCAGCAGCGCCAGGACAGGGTTGAGTACTGAAGCTTTCTTT. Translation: CASSARTGLSTEAFF.

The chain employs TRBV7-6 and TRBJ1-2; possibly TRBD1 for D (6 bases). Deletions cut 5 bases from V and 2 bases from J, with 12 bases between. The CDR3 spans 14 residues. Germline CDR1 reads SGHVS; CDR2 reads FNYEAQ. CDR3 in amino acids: CASSAGEGNYGYTF. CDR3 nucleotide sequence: TGTGCCAGCAGCGCAGGGGAGGGCAACTATGGCTACACCTTC.

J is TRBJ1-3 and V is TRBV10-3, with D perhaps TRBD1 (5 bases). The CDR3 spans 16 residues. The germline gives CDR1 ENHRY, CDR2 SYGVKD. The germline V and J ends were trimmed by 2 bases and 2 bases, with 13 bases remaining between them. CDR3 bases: TGTGCCATCAGTGAGCCTGGGACGGTGGCTGGAAACACCATATATTTT. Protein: CAISEPGTVAGNTIYF.

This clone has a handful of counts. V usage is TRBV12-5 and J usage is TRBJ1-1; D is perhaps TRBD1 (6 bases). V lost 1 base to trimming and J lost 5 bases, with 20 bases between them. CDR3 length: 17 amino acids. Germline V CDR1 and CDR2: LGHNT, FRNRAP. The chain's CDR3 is CASGLGPSGAVGTEAFF. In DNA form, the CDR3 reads TGTGCTAGTGGTTTGGGACCTTCGGGGGCAGTAGGAACTGAAGCTTTCTTT. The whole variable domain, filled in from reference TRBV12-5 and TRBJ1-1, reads DARVTQTPRHKVTEMGQEVTMRCQPILGHNTVFWYRQTMMQGLELLAYFRNRAPLDDSGMPKDRFSAEMPDATLATLKIQPSEPRDSAVYFCASGLGPSGAVGTEAFFGQGTRLTVV.

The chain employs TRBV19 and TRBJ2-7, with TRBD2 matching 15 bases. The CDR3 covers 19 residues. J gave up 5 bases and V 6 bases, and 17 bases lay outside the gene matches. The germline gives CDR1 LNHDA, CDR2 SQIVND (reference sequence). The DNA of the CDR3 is TGTGCCAGTAGCGATCTCTCCAGGACTAGCGGGAGGGCCGTGGACGAGCAGTACTTC. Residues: CASSDLSRTSGRAVDEQYF.

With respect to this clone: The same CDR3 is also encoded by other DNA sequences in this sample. The CDR3 nucleotides are TGTGCCAGCAGTCCCTACAATGAGCAGTTCTTC. Residues: CASSPYNEQFF. V usage is TRBV2 and J usage is TRBJ2-1; no clear D gene. V lost 5 bases to trimming and J lost 2 bases, with 1 base between them. This CDR3 contains 11 residues. CDR1 and CDR2 from the germline V gene are SNHLY and FYNNEI. The full variable domain, with the rest looked up from reference TRBV2 and TRBJ2-1, is EPEVTQTPSHQVTQMGQEVILRCVPISNHLYFYWYRQILGQKVEFLVSFYNNEISEKSEIFDDQFSVERPDGSNFTLKIRSTKLEDSAMYFCASSPYNEQFFGPGTRLTVL.

In DNA, the CDR3 is TGCGCCAGCAGCTCGGGACAGGGGTCTGGAAACACCATATATTTT. Translation: CASSSGQGSGNTIYF. This chain joins TRBV5-1 and TRBJ1-3, with TRBD1 matching over 10 bases. From germline, CDR1 is SGHRS and CDR2 YFSETQ. The CDR3 runs to 15 residues. J was trimmed by 1 base and V by 3 bases; bases with no gene match: 1.

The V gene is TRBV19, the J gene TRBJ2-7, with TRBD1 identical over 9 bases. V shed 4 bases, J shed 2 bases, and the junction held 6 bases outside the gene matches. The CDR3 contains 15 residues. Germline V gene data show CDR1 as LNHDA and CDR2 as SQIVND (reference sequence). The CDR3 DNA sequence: TGTGCCAGTAGTAGGGTGGACAGGGGTACCTACGAGCAGTACTTC. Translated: CASSRVDRGTYEQYF.

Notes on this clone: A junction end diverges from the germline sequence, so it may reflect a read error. The CDR3: CASSLQVSTDTQYF. The DNA for the CDR3 is TGTGCCAGCAGCTTGCAGGTGAGCACGGATACGCAGTATTTT. The chain carries TRBV5-4 and TRBJ2-3; no definite D call. Per germline, CDR1 SGHNT and CDR2 YYREEE (reference sequence). This CDR3 comprises 14 residues.

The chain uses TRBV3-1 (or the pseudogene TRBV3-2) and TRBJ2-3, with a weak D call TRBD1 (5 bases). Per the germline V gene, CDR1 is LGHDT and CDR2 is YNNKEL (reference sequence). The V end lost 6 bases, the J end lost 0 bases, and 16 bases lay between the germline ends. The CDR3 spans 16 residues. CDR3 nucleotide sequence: TGTGCCAGCAGTCTAAGGGGCGGTACTAGCACAGATACGCAGTATTTT. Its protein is CASSLRGGTSTDTQYF.